This TCR beta chain was sequenced in a study of blood T cell repertoires in COVID-19 (dated by TCRdb to about 2020). Turning to the overall study: The collaborator samples originated in the United States, Italy and Spain and spanned the acute and convalescent phases of COVID-19. The material from the prospective study consisted of cDNA or gDNA derived from T cells, B-cell-depleted T cells, or PBMCs. Subjects who had been exposed to COVID-19, were actively infected with it, or had recovered from it provided the deeply sampled blood TCRbeta repertoires that made up the dataset. The repertoires were released in a freely available public database intended as a resource for research on the immune response to SARS-CoV-2. The samples were drawn from the first 160 participants of the ongoing ImmuneRACE study and from 1,254 subjects provided by 6 global collaborators. A de-identified subject ID, COVID-19 status, age in years and sex were almost always included in the sample metadata. HLA class I and class II types, where available, came from metadata supplied by the sample provider rather than from assay-based typing. General findings and caveats noted by the study authors: Clinical and demographic metadata were provided uncurated, with the amount varying by source and participant.

From cysteine to phenylalanine, the CDR3 is 15 amino acids long. The CDR3 DNA has 45 bases and is translated from base 1. The germline V gene sets CDR1 to MGHRA and CDR2 to YSYEKL. V ends up 4 bases short and J 0 bases short, with an unmatched junction base count of 4. TCRbeta CDR3 regions were amplified from genomic DNA using the immunoSEQ Assay, a bias-controlled multiplex PCR. Per the original workflow: Within the assay, amplification of reference gene primers was used to estimate how many nucleated cells each sample contained. To quantify the absolute abundance of each unique TCRbeta CDR3 rearrangement, sequence reads were collapsed and filtered. Productive Simpson clonality was computed per sample as the square root of Simpson's diversity index over productive rearrangements. This is the immuneACCESS table as TCRdb keeps it, with only in-frame sequences that have V and J called. A part of the clones is gone; compared with another copy, unresolved V genes explain less than half, and the rest is unexplained. V, J and clone size reflect that table, while D and trimming were determined from the DNA. The table for this sample lists approximately 500,000 clones; approximately 88% of them were counted only once. The ten largest clones capture around 7.8% of the sample.

This clone was recorded only once. Which antigen it targets is not known. No quality values exist for individual bases; no much larger clone is one base distant. At one collaborating source in Seattle, patients were enrolled during active infection and were followed longitudinally through the course of disease. Collaborating institutions collected whole blood in K2EDTA tubes following their own protocols. For TCRbeta analysis, collaborators shipped samples in one of three forms: frozen whole blood, isolated PBMCs, or DNA extracted from either of those sample types. This TCR came from a woman aged 50 to 60 with COVID-19, enrolled during active disease. The rearranged segments are TRBV4-1 and TRBJ1-2, and 8 junctional nucleotides match TRBD1. The specimen was peripheral blood. The DNA reads TGCGCCAGCAGCCCAGGACAGGGACCTAACTATGGCTACACCTTC. This encodes CASSPGQGPNYGYTF.